The 10 T cell receptor beta chains reported below all come from one sample, sequenced in a study of T-cell reconstitution after alpha-beta-depleted transplantation in children. Construction of the TCRbeta library involved unique molecular identifiers. TCRdb reprocessed the PCR reads via MiXCR and lists one record per CDR3 protein. The sample has about 22,000 distinct CDR3 sequences, under 13% seen once. Sequenced here: PBMCs from the stem cell graft donor, sampled from the stem cell graft. Receptors were obtained from a human donor who donated a stem cell graft to a child with chronic granulomatous disease.

Ten or more counts support this clonotype. The chain recombines TRBV5-1 with TRBJ1-1; a possible D gene is TRBD1 (5 bases). V lost 7 bases to trimming and J lost 0 bases, with 10 bases between them. This CDR3 has 13 amino acids. CDR1 is SGHRS and CDR2 is YFSETQ in the germline V gene. For the CDR3, the DNA is TGCGCCAGCCGGGGCCTTATGAACACTGAAGCTTTCTTT. It translates to CASRGLMNTEAFF.

This clonotype was counted ten times or more. J is TRBJ1-6 and V is TRBV20-1; the match to TRBD1 covers 8 bases. Germline values: CDR1 DFQATT, CDR2 SNEGSKA (reference sequence). V dropped 5 bases and J dropped 1; count of bases not matched to a gene: 4. This CDR3 has 15 amino acids. Written as DNA, the CDR3 is TGCAGTGCTGTCGGACAGGGATCCTATAATTCACCCCTCCACTTT. The encoded protein is CSAVGQGSYNSPLHF.

The chain couples TRBV5-6 to TRBJ2-5; D might be TRBD2 (6 bases). Germline V lookup: CDR1 SGHDT, CDR2 YYEEEE. This CDR3 is built from 18 residues. Trimming pared 4 bases from V and 1 base from J, leaving 23 bases between. CDR3 sequence: CASSPGRLSGVLQETQYF. The CDR3 DNA follows: TGTGCCAGCAGCCCTGGGCGTCTCTCGGGAGTCCTCCAAGAGACCCAGTACTTC.

The chain recombines TRBV29-1 with TRBJ2-3; the match to TRBD1 covers 11 bases. The CDR3 totals 15 residues. The V gene's germline CDR1 is SQVTM and CDR2 ANQGSEA. Trimming at V came to 6 bases and at J to 5 bases, leaving 10 bases not matched to a gene. The CDR3: CSVGIRDRGRDTQYF. CDR3 DNA: TGCAGCGTGGGGATCCGGGACAGGGGGAGAGATACGCAGTATTTT.

In regard to this clonotype: The junction departs from germline at one end; a sequencing error may be responsible. The rearrangement joins TRBV7-2 to TRBJ2-4, with 8 bases lining up with TRBD2. The CDR3 loop spans 17 amino acids. Germline V gives CDR1 SGHTA, CDR2 FQGNSA. As DNA, the CDR3 is TGTGCCAGCAGCTTAGGCGGAGCGGGGGTAGCCAAAAACAGTCAGTACTTC. Its translation: CASSLGGAGVAKNSQYF.

At least ten counts were recorded for this clonotype. The CDR3 sequence: CSASRPRGPSGNTIYF. The CDR3 region has the DNA TGCAGTGCTAGTCGCCCCAGGGGACCCTCTGGAAACACCATATATTTT. The gene calls are TRBV20-1 and TRBJ1-3; the D gene is possibly TRBD1 (6 bases). Germline lookup yields CDR1 DFQATT and CDR2 SNEGSKA (reference sequence). V gave up 3 bases and J gave up 0 bases, with 15 bases separating them. The CDR3 has 16 amino acids.

This clonotype was found many times. The chain combines TRBV11-1 with TRBJ2-1, with 10 bases identical to TRBD2. The J segment lost 7 bases and the V segment lost 3 bases, leaving 12 bases of the junction unmatched. The CDR3 is 17 amino acids. The V gene's germline CDR1 is SGHAT and CDR2 FQDESV (reference sequence). Here the CDR3 DNA reads TGTGCCAGCAGCTTGAGGTCTAGCGGGGGAGGTAAAAATGAGCAGTTCTTC. The encoded protein is CASSLRSSGGGKNEQFF.

This clonotype was seen at least ten times. The chain couples TRBV20-1 to TRBJ2-7, with 8 bases identical to TRBD2. The CDR3 is 14 amino acids. J lost 0 bases, V lost 6 bases, and 7 bases had no gene match. The germline V gene has CDR1 DFQATT and CDR2 SNEGSKA (reference sequence). The CDR3 sequence: CSARTSHSSYEQYF. The CDR3 DNA sequence: TGCAGTGCGAGGACTAGCCACAGCTCCTACGAGCAGTACTTC.

This clonotype showed up many times. The chain combines TRBV12-3 or TRBV12-4 with TRBJ1-2, with a tentative D call TRBD1 (6 bases). V was clipped by 4 bases and J by 7 bases, with 22 bases between them. The CDR3 extends over 16 amino acids. CDR3 protein: CASSSSWGPPIGGYTF. The DNA of the CDR3 is TGTGCCAGCAGTTCTTCCTGGGGGCCTCCTATCGGTGGCTACACCTTC.

This clonotype is labeled as medium-sized. The V and J genes are TRBV4-3 and TRBJ2-3; no reliable D call. V was clipped by 0 bases and J by 9 bases, with 16 bases between them. Germline values: CDR1 LGHNA, CDR2 YSLEER. The CDR3 sequence is 15 residues long. The CDR3 loop is CASSQDLSSGDTQYF. CDR3 nucleotides: TGCGCCAGCAGCCAAGATCTTTCCTCTGGAGACACGCAGTATTTT.